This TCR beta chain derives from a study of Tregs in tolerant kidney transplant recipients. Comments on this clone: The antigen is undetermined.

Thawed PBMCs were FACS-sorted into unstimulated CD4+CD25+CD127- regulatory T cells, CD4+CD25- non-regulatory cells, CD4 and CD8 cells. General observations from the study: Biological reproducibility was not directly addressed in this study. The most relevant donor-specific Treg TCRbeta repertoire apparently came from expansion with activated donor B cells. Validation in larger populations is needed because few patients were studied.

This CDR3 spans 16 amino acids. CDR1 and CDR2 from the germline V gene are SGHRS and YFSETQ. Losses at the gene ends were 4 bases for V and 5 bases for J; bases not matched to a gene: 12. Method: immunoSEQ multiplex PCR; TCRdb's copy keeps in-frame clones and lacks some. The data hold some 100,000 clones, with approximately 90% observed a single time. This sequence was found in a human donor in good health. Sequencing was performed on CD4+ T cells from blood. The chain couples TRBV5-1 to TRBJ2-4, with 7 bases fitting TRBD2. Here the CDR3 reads CASSAGGTTTQNIQYF. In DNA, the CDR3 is TGCGCCAGCAGCGCTGGCGGGACTACCACCCAAAACATTCAGTACTTC.